This record concerns one T cell receptor beta chain sequence. As yet, its antigen is unknown. This sample is part of a study of cytomegalovirus exposure and HLA in healthy donors. Looking at the study overall: Researchers previously reported finding 100 million or so unique TCR beta sequences from some 180 million T cells. Whole-study findings and limits: Most subjects' HLA-A and HLA-B alleles were reportedly predicted from TCR beta sequences.

The CDR3 runs 12 residues. Looked up from germline, CDR1 is WNHNN and CDR2 is SYGVQD (reference sequence). V trimming: 5 bases; J trimming: 4 bases; junction bases outside the gene matches: 0. Both 60 Vbeta primers and 13 Jbeta primers went into the PCR. Method: immunoSEQ multiplex PCR; TCRdb's copy keeps in-frame clones and lacks some. Of about 160,000 clones in the sample, 80% were seen once. The TCR sequence derives from a man aged 18 to 30 in good health and CMV-seropositive. V is TRBV10-1 and J is TRBJ2-3, with TRBD1 identical over 7 bases. The sequenced sample was PBMCs. The CDR3 here is CASSTGADTQYF. The CDR3 DNA reads as TGCGCCAGCAGTACAGGGGCAGATACGCAGTATTTT.